This TCR beta chain derives from a study of neurological immune-mediated disorders. Time point: technical triplicate 3. The germline V and J ends were trimmed by 2 bases and 1 base, with 11 bases remaining between them. This CDR3 is 14 amino acids long. Per the germline V gene, CDR1 is SQVTM and CDR2 is ANQGSEA. The cDNA came from 5'RACE with 10-nucleotide random UMIs. TCRdb reprocessed the 5' RACE reads via MiXCR and lists one record per CDR3 protein. The sample has about 45,000 distinct CDR3 sequences; 20% to 25% are singletons. This clonotype was observed many times. The material sequenced was PBMCs. The chain links TRBV29-1 to TRBJ1-1; D is uncertain. This receptor was obtained from a man aged 55 to 70 with HTLV-1-associated myelopathy (HAM/TSP). The CDR3 DNA is TGCAGCGTTGAACCGGGTGACTCGAACACTGAAGCTTTCTTT. It specifies CSVEPGDSNTEAFF.